The clone carrying this T cell receptor beta chain was found once. Its antigen is not identified. The junction had 17 bases not matched to a gene; V was cut back by 0 bases and J by 7 bases. Germline V gives CDR1 SGHVS, CDR2 FQNEAQ. The CDR3 sequence is 18 residues long. This sample is part of a study of T cells in Graves' hyperthyroidism and ophthalmopathy. Points from the study as a whole: For ophthalmopathy, model prediction preceded onset by a median about 6.2 months. Ophthalmopathy was told apart from stable hyperthyroidism by a 13 V-J model. Blood also carried most thyroid clonotypes expanded above 0.001.

The source material, RNA transcripts, was used to amplify TCR beta CDR3 regions. The HTBI primer set was used in a first-round RT-PCR of the TCR CDR3. MiXCR was run by TCRdb on the multiplex PCR reads, yielding one entry per CDR3 protein. The data contain 750,000 to 900,000 distinct CDR3 sequences, 38% of them singletons. Stable Graves' hyperthyroidism denoted no ophthalmopathy progression over 18 months. Sample: blood. The chain employs TRBV7-8 and TRBJ1-2; TRBD1 matches 7 bases. This sequence was found in a man between 18 and 29 years old with Graves' hyperthyroidism. The CDR3, as DNA: TGTGCCAGCAGCTTAGCGCGTGATGGACAGGCCTACACGGGTGGCTACACCTTC. Translating it yields CASSLARDGQAYTGGYTF.